Listed below are T cell receptor beta chains from one sample, sequenced in a study of blood T cell repertoires in COVID-19. Method: immunoSEQ multiplex PCR; TCRdb's copy keeps in-frame clones and lacks some. This table holds about 250,000 clones, about 87% found once. The sample comprised PBMCs or T cells enriched from blood (not recorded which). The receptors stem from a woman aged 45-59 years who had recovered from COVID-19. Each CDR3 is given with its conserved first and last residue. Fields, in order: clone size, J gene, V gene, D gene, CDR3 protein, CDR3 DNA. A D gene is named only where the DNA matches it firmly. The size of a clone is reported for some rows only, either as once, few or many, or as a class for expanded clones.

size: NA
J: TRBJ2-7
V: TRBV19
D: NA
CDR3: CASSISEGGSYEQYF
DNA: TGTGCCAGTAGTATTTCCGAGGGTGGCTCCTACGAGCAGTACTTC

size: once
J: TRBJ1-6
V: TRBV12-3/TRBV12-4
D: TRBD1
CDR3: CASRGQGVSPLHF
DNA: TGTGCCAGCCGAGGACAGGGGGTCTCACCCCTCCACTTT

size: NA
J: TRBJ1-3
V: TRBV4-3
D: NA
CDR3: CASSQAPGGSGNTIYF
DNA: TGCGCCAGCAGCCAAGCCCCGGGGGGCTCTGGAAACACCATATATTTT

size: NA
J: TRBJ2-3
V: TRBV7-6
D: NA
CDR3: CASSPGLGRTDTQYF
DNA: TGTGCCAGCAGCCCGGGACTCGGCAGGACAGATACGCAGTATTTT

size: NA
J: TRBJ1-2
V: TRBV7-2
D: NA
CDR3: CASSFGGATINYGYTF
DNA: TGTGCCAGCAGCTTCGGGGGGGCGACGATTAACTATGGCTACACCTTC

size: NA
J: TRBJ2-3
V: TRBV2
D: NA
CDR3: CASKGEGTGTDTQYF
DNA: TGTGCCAGCAAGGGGGAGGGGACGGGCACAGATACGCAGTATTTT

size: NA
J: TRBJ1-5
V: TRBV7-8
D: NA
CDR3: CASSSGNGGQPQHF
DNA: TGTGCCAGCAGCTCCGGCAACGGAGGGCAGCCCCAGCATTTT

size: once
J: TRBJ2-1
V: TRBV28
D: NA
CDR3: CASSFGSTNNNEQFF
DNA: TGTGCCAGCAGTTTCGGGTCGACTAATAACAATGAGCAGTTCTTC

size: NA
J: TRBJ1-2
V: TRBV7-2
D: TRBD1
CDR3: CASSLAGGSANYGYTF
DNA: TGTGCCAGCAGCTTAGCAGGGGGCTCGGCTAACTATGGCTACACCTTC

size: NA
J: TRBJ1-4
V: TRBV6-2/TRBV6-3
D: NA
CDR3: CASSSNRQILNEKLFF
DNA: TGTGCCAGCAGTTCAAATCGACAGATCTTAAATGAAAAACTGTTTTTT

size: NA
J: TRBJ1-1
V: TRBV5-1
D: NA
CDR3: CASSFPGVNTEAFF
DNA: TGCGCCAGCAGCTTCCCAGGGGTGAACACTGAAGCTTTCTTT

size: NA
J: TRBJ2-1
V: TRBV7-2
D: TRBD2
CDR3: CASTPRGLAGNEQFF
DNA: TGTGCCAGCACCCCCCGGGGACTAGCGGGCAATGAGCAGTTCTTC

size: NA
J: TRBJ2-2
V: TRBV7-3
D: TRBD1
CDR3: CASSRQGRGNTGELFF
DNA: TGTGCCAGCAGCCGACAGGGTAGAGGGAACACCGGGGAGCTGTTTTTT

size: NA
J: TRBJ1-2
V: TRBV27
D: TRBD1
CDR3: CASSLDPGGYYGYTF
DNA: TGTGCCAGCAGTTTAGATCCAGGGGGCTACTATGGCTACACCTTC

size: NA
J: TRBJ2-7
V: TRBV30
D: NA
CDR3: CAWSVRDRDFYEQYF
DNA: TGTGCCTGGAGTGTACGCGACAGGGACTTCTACGAGCAGTACTTC

size: NA
J: TRBJ1-1
V: TRBV30
D: TRBD1
CDR3: CAWSQGASTEAFF
DNA: TGTGCCTGGAGTCAGGGGGCGTCGACTGAAGCTTTCTTT

size: NA
J: TRBJ2-7
V: TRBV11-2
D: TRBD2
CDR3: CASSPVGRGHEQYF
DNA: TGTGCCAGCAGCCCGGTTGGGAGGGGCCACGAGCAGTACTTC

size: once
J: TRBJ2-3
V: TRBV18
D: NA
CDR3: CASSPWGGAQEGQYF
DNA: TGTGCCAGCTCACCATGGGGCGGGGCCCAAGAGGGGCAGTATTTT

size: NA
J: TRBJ1-4
V: TRBV5-1
D: NA
CDR3: CASSLEGGTTNEKLFF
DNA: TGCGCCAGCAGCTTGGAGGGGGGGACAACTAATGAAAAACTGTTTTTT

size: NA
J: TRBJ1-2
V: TRBV25-1
D: NA
CDR3: CASSPRTGIYGYTF
DNA: TGTGCCAGCAGTCCTAGAACAGGAATCTATGGCTACACCTTC

size: few
J: TRBJ1-6
V: TRBV7-8
D: TRBD1
CDR3: CASSPGTGVNSPLHF
DNA: TGTGCCAGCAGCCCAGGGACAGGGGTTAATTCACCCCTCCACTTT

size: NA
J: TRBJ2-7
V: TRBV2
D: NA
CDR3: CASSGAGSAYEQYF
DNA: TGTGCCAGCAGTGGGGCGGGATCTGCTTACGAGCAGTACTTC

size: NA
J: TRBJ2-1
V: TRBV6-2/TRBV6-3
D: TRBD2
CDR3: CASSHLAGRDNEQFF
DNA: TGTGCCAGCAGTCATCTAGCGGGAAGGGACAATGAGCAGTTCTTC

size: NA
J: TRBJ1-2
V: TRBV5-4
D: TRBD1
CDR3: CASSLGRGDYGYTF
DNA: TGTGCCAGCAGCTTGGGCAGGGGGGACTATGGCTACACCTTC

size: NA
J: TRBJ1-6
V: TRBV4-1
D: NA
CDR3: CASSLTPEVNSPLHF
DNA: TGCGCCAGCAGCCTAACACCGGAGGTGAATTCACCCCTCCACTTT

size: NA
J: TRBJ2-5
V: TRBV5-5
D: TRBD2
CDR3: CASSSRGGVETQYF
DNA: TGTGCCAGCAGCTCCCGGGGGGGAGTGGAGACCCAGTACTTC

size: NA
J: TRBJ2-2
V: TRBV9
D: TRBD1
CDR3: CASSTWTGRDAGELFF
DNA: TGTGCCAGCAGCACCTGGACAGGCAGGGATGCCGGGGAGCTGTTTTTT

size: NA
J: TRBJ1-4
V: TRBV9
D: TRBD1
CDR3: CASSRDGTGSEKLFF
DNA: TGTGCCAGCAGCCGCGACGGGACAGGGAGTGAAAAACTGTTTTTT

size: NA
J: TRBJ1-5
V: TRBV3-1/TRBV3-2
D: NA
CDR3: CASSQAENQPQHF
DNA: TGTGCCAGCAGCCAAGCAGAAAATCAGCCCCAGCATTTT

size: NA
J: TRBJ2-7
V: TRBV18
D: TRBD1
CDR3: CASSPRQGNSYEQYF
DNA: TGTGCCAGCTCACCTCGACAGGGTAACTCCTACGAGCAGTACTTC

size: NA
J: TRBJ1-1
V: TRBV28
D: NA
CDR3: CASSLSGRNTEAFF
DNA: TGTGCCAGCAGTTTATCAGGGCGGAACACTGAAGCTTTCTTT

size: NA
J: TRBJ1-1
V: TRBV19
D: NA
CDR3: CASSNRGNTEAFF
DNA: TGTGCCAGTAGCAATAGAGGGAACACTGAAGCTTTCTTT

size: NA
J: TRBJ2-1
V: TRBV7-3
D: TRBD2
CDR3: CASSLTKLAGGLNEQFF
DNA: TGTGCCAGCAGCTTAACTAAACTAGCGGGAGGACTCAATGAGCAGTTCTTC

size: NA
J: TRBJ1-3
V: TRBV28
D: NA
CDR3: CASTERVIRDTIYF
DNA: TGTGCCAGCACCGAACGGGTGATTCGGGACACCATATATTTT

size: once
J: TRBJ2-1
V: TRBV19
D: TRBD2
CDR3: CASRLRSTSGNYNEQFF
DNA: TGTGCCAGTAGACTGCGTTCGACTAGCGGGAATTACAATGAGCAGTTCTTC

size: NA
J: TRBJ1-6
V: TRBV7-9
D: NA
CDR3: CASSLGGIGSPLHF
DNA: TGTGCCAGCAGCTTGGGAGGAATTGGTTCACCCCTCCACTTT

size: NA
J: TRBJ2-3
V: TRBV6-5
D: NA
CDR3: CASRMGGTSTDTQYF
DNA: TGTGCCAGCCGAATGGGAGGAACTAGCACAGATACGCAGTATTTT

size: NA
J: TRBJ2-7
V: TRBV5-1
D: TRBD1
CDR3: CASSLWSGQGSEQYF
DNA: TGCGCCAGCAGCTTGTGGTCGGGACAGGGGAGCGAGCAGTACTTC

size: NA
J: TRBJ2-1
V: TRBV5-1
D: TRBD2
CDR3: CASRHGGGPIGNEQFF
DNA: TGCGCCAGCAGACACGGGGGAGGGCCGATTGGGAATGAGCAGTTCTTC

size: few
J: TRBJ2-3
V: TRBV2
D: TRBD2
CDR3: CASSSGRSLDTQYF
DNA: TGTGCCAGCAGCAGCGGGAGGTCTCTAGATACGCAGTATTTT

size: NA
J: TRBJ2-2
V: TRBV7-2
D: TRBD1
CDR3: CASSFQGAGELFF
DNA: TGTGCCAGCAGCTTCCAGGGGGCCGGGGAGCTGTTTTTT

size: NA
J: TRBJ1-1
V: TRBV4-3
D: NA
CDR3: CASSKGAGTEAFF
DNA: TGCGCCAGCTCGAAAGGGGCTGGGACTGAAGCTTTCTTT

size: once
J: TRBJ1-2
V: TRBV13
D: TRBD1
CDR3: CASSQSTGTGRHGYTF
DNA: TGTGCCAGCAGCCAAAGTACCGGGACAGGGCGACATGGCTACACCTTC

size: once
J: TRBJ2-1
V: TRBV5-1
D: TRBD2
CDR3: CASSLLGLAGGVYNEQFF
DNA: TGCGCCAGCAGCTTGTTGGGACTAGCGGGAGGGGTGTACAATGAGCAGTTCTTC

size: NA
J: TRBJ1-1
V: TRBV15
D: TRBD1
CDR3: CATSTDHRDRGSPEAFF
DNA: TGTGCCACCAGCACAGACCACCGGGACAGGGGCAGCCCTGAAGCTTTCTTT

size: NA
J: TRBJ2-1
V: TRBV24-1
D: TRBD2
CDR3: CATSDSDLAGASLQFF
DNA: TGTGCCACCAGTGATTCAGATCTAGCGGGAGCCTCTCTACAGTTCTTC

size: NA
J: TRBJ1-1
V: TRBV28
D: NA
CDR3: CASSLGGALNTEAFF
DNA: TGTGCCAGCAGTTTAGGGGGGGCTCTGAACACTGAAGCTTTCTTT

size: NA
J: TRBJ1-1
V: TRBV7-9
D: NA
CDR3: CASSFPKTGRNTEAFF
DNA: TGTGCCAGCAGCTTCCCCAAAACAGGGCGGAACACTGAAGCTTTCTTT

size: NA
J: TRBJ1-2
V: TRBV12-3/TRBV12-4
D: NA
CDR3: CASTFQANYGYTF
DNA: TGTGCCAGCACTTTTCAGGCTAACTATGGCTACACCTTC

size: NA
J: TRBJ2-3
V: TRBV11-3
D: TRBD1
CDR3: CASSSRTGPDTQYF
DNA: TGTGCCAGCAGCTCACGGACAGGGCCAGATACGCAGTATTTT

size: NA
J: TRBJ1-5
V: TRBV19
D: TRBD1
CDR3: CASTRDRINQPQHF
DNA: TGTGCCAGTACCAGGGACAGGATCAATCAGCCCCAGCATTTT